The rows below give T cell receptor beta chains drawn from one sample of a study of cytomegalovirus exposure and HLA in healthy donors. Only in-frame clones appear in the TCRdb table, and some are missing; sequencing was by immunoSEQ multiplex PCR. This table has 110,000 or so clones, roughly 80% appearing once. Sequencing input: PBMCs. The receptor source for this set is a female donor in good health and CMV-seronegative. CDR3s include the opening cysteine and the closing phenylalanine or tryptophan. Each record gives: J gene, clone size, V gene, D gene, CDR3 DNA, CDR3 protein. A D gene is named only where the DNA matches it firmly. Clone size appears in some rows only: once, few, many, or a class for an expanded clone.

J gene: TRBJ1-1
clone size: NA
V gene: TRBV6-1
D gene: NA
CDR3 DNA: TGTGCCAGCAGTCCGAGGGACACTGAAGCTTTCTTT
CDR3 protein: CASSPRDTEAFF

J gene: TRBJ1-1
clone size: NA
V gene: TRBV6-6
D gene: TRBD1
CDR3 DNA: TGTGCCAGCAGTAGACAGGGTGGGGCTTTCTTT
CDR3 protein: CASSRQGGAFF

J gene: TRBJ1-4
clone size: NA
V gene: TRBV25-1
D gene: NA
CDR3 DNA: TGTGCCAGCAGTGATGTAGGAGGGAATGAAAAACTGTTTTTT
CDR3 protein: CASSDVGGNEKLFF

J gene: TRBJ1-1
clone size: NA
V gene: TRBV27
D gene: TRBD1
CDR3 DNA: TGTGCCACCTGGGACAGGGAGTTTCATTTT
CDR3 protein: CATWDREFHF

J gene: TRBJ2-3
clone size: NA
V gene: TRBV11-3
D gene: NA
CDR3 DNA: TGTGCCAGCAGCCCCAACACAGATACGCAGTATTTT
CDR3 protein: CASSPNTDTQYF

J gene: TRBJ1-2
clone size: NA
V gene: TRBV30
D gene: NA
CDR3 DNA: TGTGCCTGGAGTGTGGGAGGTATCTATGGCTACACCTTC
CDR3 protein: CAWSVGGIYGYTF

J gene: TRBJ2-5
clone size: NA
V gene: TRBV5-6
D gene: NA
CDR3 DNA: TGTGCCAGCAGTTACGGGGGCCAAGAGACCCAGTACTTC
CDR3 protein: CASSYGGQETQYF

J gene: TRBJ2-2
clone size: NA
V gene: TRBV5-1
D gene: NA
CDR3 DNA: TGCGCCAGCAAACCGGGTTCCACCGGGGAGCTGTTTTTT
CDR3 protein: CASKPGSTGELFF

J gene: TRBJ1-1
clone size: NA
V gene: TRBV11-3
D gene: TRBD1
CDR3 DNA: TGTGCCAGCAGGCGTGACAGGGGGCTTGGTGTCCCTGAAGCTTTCTTT
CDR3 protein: CASRRDRGLGVPEAFF

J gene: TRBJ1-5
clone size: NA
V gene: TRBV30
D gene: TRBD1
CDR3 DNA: TGTGCCTGGAGTAGAACCGGGACAGGGTATTTTCAGCCCCAGCATTTT
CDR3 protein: CAWSRTGTGYFQPQHF

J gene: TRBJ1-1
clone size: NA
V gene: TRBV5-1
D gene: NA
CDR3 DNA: TGCGCCAGCAGCTTGGTCGTGGGGGCCAACACTGAAGCTTTCTTT
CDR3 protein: CASSLVVGANTEAFF

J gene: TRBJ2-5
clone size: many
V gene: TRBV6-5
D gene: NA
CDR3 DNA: TGTGCCAGCGGACCGGGCGAGGGGGATGTGGAGACCCAGTACTTC
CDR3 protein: CASGPGEGDVETQYF

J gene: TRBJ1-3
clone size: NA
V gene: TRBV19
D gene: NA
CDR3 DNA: TGTGCCAGTAGCCAAAAGGGGGCTGGAAACACCATATATTTT
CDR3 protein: CASSQKGAGNTIYF

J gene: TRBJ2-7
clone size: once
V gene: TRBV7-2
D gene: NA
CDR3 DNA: TGTGCCAGCAGCCAACAGGGTGCTGATTACGAGCAGTACTTC
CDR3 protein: CASSQQGADYEQYF

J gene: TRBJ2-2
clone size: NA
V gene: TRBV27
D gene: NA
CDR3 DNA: TGTGCCAGCAGTTTAAGGACTCCGGGGGGCGGGTTCGCCGGGGAGCTGTTTTTT
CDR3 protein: CASSLRTPGGGFAGELFF

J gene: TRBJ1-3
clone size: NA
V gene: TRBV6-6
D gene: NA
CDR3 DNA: TGTGCCAGCAGTTACCCGACAGAAACTTCTGGAAACACCATATATTTT
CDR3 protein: CASSYPTETSGNTIYF

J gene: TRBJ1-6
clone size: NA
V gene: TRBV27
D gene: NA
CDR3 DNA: TGTGCCAGCGGTGTGCCCGGTAGCTCCTATAATTCACCCCTCCACTTT
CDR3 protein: CASGVPGSSYNSPLHF

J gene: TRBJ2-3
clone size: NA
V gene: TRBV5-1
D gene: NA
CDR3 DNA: TGCGCCAGCAGCTTGGAGGCCAGGGGCACAGATACGCAGTATTTT
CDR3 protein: CASSLEARGTDTQYF

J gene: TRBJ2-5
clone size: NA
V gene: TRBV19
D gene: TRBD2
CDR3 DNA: TGTGCCAGTAGATTAGCGGGGACTATTGAGGGGGAGACCCAGTACTTC
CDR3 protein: CASRLAGTIEGETQYF

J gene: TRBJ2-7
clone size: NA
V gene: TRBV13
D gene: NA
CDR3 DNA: TGTGCCAGCAGCTTAGTTGCGGGCACGCGCGAGCAGTACTTC
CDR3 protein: CASSLVAGTREQYF

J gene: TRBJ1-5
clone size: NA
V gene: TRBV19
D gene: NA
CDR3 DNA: TGTGCCAGTAGTAACAGGGCCATCAATCAGCCCCAGCATTTT
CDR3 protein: CASSNRAINQPQHF

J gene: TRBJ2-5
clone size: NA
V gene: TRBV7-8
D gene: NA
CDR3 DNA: TGTGCCAGCAGCTTAGATCTCCGGGGGGCCTCCCCGGAGACCCAGTACTTC
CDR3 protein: CASSLDLRGASPETQYF

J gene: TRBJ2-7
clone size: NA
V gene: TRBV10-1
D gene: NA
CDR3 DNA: TGCGCCAGCAGTGGGGCCGGACAGCACTACGAGCAGTACTTC
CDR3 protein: CASSGAGQHYEQYF

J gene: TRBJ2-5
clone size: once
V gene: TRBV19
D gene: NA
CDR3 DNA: TGTGCCAGTAGTATCCGTCGCGGGCCCGACGGGGGGACCCAGTACTTC
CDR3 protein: CASSIRRGPDGGTQYF

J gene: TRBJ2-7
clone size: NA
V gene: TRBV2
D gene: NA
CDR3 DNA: TGTGCCAGCAGTTCCCCTGCGGAGGGGGCTAGCCTGTACTTC
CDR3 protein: CASSSPAEGASLYF

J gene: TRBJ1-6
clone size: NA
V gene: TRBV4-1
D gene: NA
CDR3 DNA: TGCGCCAGCAGCCAAGAAACGGGGAACTATAATTCACCCCTCCACTTT
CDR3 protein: CASSQETGNYNSPLHF

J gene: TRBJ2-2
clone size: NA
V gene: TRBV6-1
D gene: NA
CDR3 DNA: TGTGCCAGCAGGGAACTAGCAGTCGGGGAGCTGTTTTTT
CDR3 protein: CASRELAVGELFF

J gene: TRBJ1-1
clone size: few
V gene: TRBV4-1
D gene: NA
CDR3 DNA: TGCGCCAGCAGCCAAGGACAGCTTTATTATGGCACTGAAGCTTTCTTT
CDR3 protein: CASSQGQLYYGTEAFF

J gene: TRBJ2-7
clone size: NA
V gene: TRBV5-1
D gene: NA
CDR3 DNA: TGCGCCAGCAGCTTCGCTAGCCCAGTCGAGCAGTACTTC
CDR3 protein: CASSFASPVEQYF

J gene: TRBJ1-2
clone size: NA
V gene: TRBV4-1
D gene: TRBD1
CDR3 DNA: TGCGCCAGCAGCCAACGGGACAGAGAAAGCTACACCTTC
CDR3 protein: CASSQRDRESYTF

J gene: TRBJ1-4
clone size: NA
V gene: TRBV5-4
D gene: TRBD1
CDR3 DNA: TGTGCCAGCAGCGACAGAAGGACAGGGAGGCCGGAAAAACTGTTTTTT
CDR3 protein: CASSDRRTGRPEKLFF

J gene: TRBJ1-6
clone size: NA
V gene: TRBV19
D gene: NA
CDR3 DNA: TGTGCCAGTAGTATAGGGACAGTCGTGAATTCACCCCTCCACTTT
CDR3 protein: CASSIGTVVNSPLHF

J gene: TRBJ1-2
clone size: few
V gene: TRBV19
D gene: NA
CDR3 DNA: TGTGCCAGTAGAACACGCTATGGCTACACCTTC
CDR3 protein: CASRTRYGYTF

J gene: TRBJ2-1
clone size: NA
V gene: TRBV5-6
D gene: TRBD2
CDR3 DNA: TGTGCCAGTAATGCGGGGGGGGCCTGGGTCTACAATGAGCAGTTCTTC
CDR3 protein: CASNAGGAWVYNEQFF

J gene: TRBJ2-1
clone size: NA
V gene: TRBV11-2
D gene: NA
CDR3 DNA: TGTGCCAGCACCAACTCCAATGAGCAGTTCTTC
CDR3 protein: CASTNSNEQFF

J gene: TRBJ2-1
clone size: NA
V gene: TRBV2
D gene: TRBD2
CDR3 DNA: TGTGCCAGCAGTGAGTGGCTAGCGGGGGACAATGAGCAGTTCTTC
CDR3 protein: CASSEWLAGDNEQFF

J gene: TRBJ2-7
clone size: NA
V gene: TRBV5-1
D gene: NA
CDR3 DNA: TGCGCCAGCAGCTTGGTGGCAGGGGACTCCTACGAGCAGTACTTC
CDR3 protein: CASSLVAGDSYEQYF

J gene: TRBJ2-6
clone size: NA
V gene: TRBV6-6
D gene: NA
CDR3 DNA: TGTGCCAGCAGTTACCTCTCTGGGGCCAACGTCCTGACTTTC
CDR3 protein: CASSYLSGANVLTF

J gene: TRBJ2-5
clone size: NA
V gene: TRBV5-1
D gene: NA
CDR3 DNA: TGCGCCAGCAGCTTGGGACAGCCTCCACGGACCCAGTACTTC
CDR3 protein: CASSLGQPPRTQYF

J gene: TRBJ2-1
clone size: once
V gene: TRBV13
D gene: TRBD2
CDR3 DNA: TGTGCCAGCAGCTTAGCGGGCGGGGGGTACAATGAGCAGTTCTTC
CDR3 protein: CASSLAGGGYNEQFF

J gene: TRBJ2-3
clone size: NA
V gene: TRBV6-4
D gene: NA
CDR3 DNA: TGTGCCAGCAGTGTGGAGCACACAGATACGCAGTATTTT
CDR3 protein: CASSVEHTDTQYF

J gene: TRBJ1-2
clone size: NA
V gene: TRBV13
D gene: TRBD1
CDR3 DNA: TGTGCCAGCAGCTCTCGCCACCCTACAGGGGGCGAGGGCTATGGCTACACCTTC
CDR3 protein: CASSSRHPTGGEGYGYTF

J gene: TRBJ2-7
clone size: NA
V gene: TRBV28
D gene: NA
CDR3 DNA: TGTGCCAGCACAAGGACAGAGACTCCCTACGAGCAGTACTTC
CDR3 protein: CASTRTETPYEQYF

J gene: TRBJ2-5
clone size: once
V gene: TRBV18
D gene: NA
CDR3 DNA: TGTGCCAGCTCACCCAGCGTGCGACAAGAGACCCAGTACTTC
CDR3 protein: CASSPSVRQETQYF

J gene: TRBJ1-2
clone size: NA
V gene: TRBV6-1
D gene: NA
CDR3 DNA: TGTGCCAGCAGTGTTAGGGGCCGGAACTATGGCTACACCTTC
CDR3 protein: CASSVRGRNYGYTF

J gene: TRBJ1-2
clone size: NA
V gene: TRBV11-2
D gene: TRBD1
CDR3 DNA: TGTGCCAGCAGCTCGAAGCCGGGACAGCTCTATGGCTACACCTTC
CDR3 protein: CASSSKPGQLYGYTF

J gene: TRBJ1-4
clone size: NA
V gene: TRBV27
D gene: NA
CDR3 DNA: TGTGCCAGCAGTCACAGAAATGAAAAACTGTTTTTT
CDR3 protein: CASSHRNEKLFF

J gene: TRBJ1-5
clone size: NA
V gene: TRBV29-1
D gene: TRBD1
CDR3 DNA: TGCAGCGCCCGAGTACAGGGGGCAGATCAGCCCCAGCATTTT
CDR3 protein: CSARVQGADQPQHF